This T cell receptor beta chain is from a study of cytomegalovirus exposure and HLA in healthy donors. Study outcomes and limitations: There were some V segments, including TRBV6-2 and TRBV6-3, excluded as indistinguishable. When presence/absence was analysed, sequencing depth was taken to be roughly uniform across donors. About 87% or about 30% of the time was how often most TCR beta V segments were productive, according to an earlier analysis.

The CDR3 is 12 amino acids. The ends were cut back, 2 bases at V and 4 bases at J, with 8 bases in the middle. Per germline, CDR1 GTSNPN and CDR2 SVGIG (reference sequence). To note about this clone: No antigen is known for it.

Healthy donors of bone marrow made up the group. Researchers ran the PCR with 60 Vbeta and 13 Jbeta primers. Using immunoSEQ multiplex PCR, the repertoire was profiled, and TCRdb retains in-frame clones only, with some absent. The sample includes approximately 150,000 clones, just under 80% of them seen just once. The sequence came from a woman between 18 and 29 years old in good health and CMV-seronegative. The chain carries TRBV30 and TRBJ1-1; no reliable D call. The material sequenced was PBMCs. CDR3 sequence (DNA): TGTGCCTGGAGTATGGAGAGCACTGAAGCTTTCTTT. It specifies CAWSMESTEAFF.